This T cell receptor beta chain came from a study of spatial heterogeneity in lung cancer (dated by TCRdb to about 2019). Broadly, across the study: More beta-chain than alpha-chain transcripts were consistently detected, likely reflecting higher beta-chain transcript abundance. In the raw uncorrected reads, each unique combination of TCR and UMI appeared more than ten times on average. TCR alpha and beta repertoires were quantitatively compared across multiple tumor regions, matched nontumor lung and blood in non-small cell lung cancer. Nonsynonymous mutation counts, determined by whole-exome sequencing of tumor tissue, were related to features of the TCR repertoire. Both alpha and beta chains were TCR-sequenced in hundreds of tumor regions, 64 matched nontumor lung samples and 55 to 60 PBMC samples obtained at surgery.

In light of the paper, this sample's time point label describes: sample taken at primary tumor resection. Without any cell sorting, TCR sequencing was performed on whole RNA extracted either from tumor and nontumor lung tissue or from cryopreserved PBMC samples. Donors were around 71 patients with early-stage, untreated non-small cell lung cancer from the lung TRACERx cohort. A patient was chosen for TCR sequencing only when enough RNA was available from at least two tumor regions. CDR1 and CDR2 are drawn from the germline V gene: MRHNA, SNTAGT. At the junction V is shortened by 10 bases and J by 0 bases, with 4 bases in between. The CDR3 has 11 amino acids, counting the end cysteine and phenylalanine. CDR3 DNA is the only sequence kept; it has 33 bases, read in frame from the first base. To prepare the library, 5' RACE was applied. TCRdb names NextSeq 500 as the instrument used. To allow correction of PCR and sequencing errors, the TCR library protocol tagged every TCR cDNA molecule with a unique molecular identifier. On the authors' methods: TCR identification, UMI-based error correction and CDR3 extraction were all carried out with Decombinator tools. Expanded TCRs were defined as those above a frequency of 2 per 1,000, corresponding to the top 1% of the tumor frequency distribution. Renyi diversity was calculated using the R vegan package after each repertoire was subsampled 100 times to 5,000 TCRs. CDR3 similarity networks were built from amino acid triplet string-kernel similarity, connecting CDR3s with pairwise similarity above 0.82. Using fastp trimming at Q25 and MiXCR clonotype assembly, TCRdb reanalyzed the public sequencing data and kept in-frame beta chains. Records with the same CDR3 protein are collapsed into one entry carrying the most frequent genes and DNA. The V and J calls were not made by the authors but by TCRdb's processing. Within this sample are about 29,000 distinct CDR3 sequences, with about 8.1% of them counted one time only. The biggest ten clones account for about 36% of the sample.

For this clonotype: What this receptor recognizes is not known. Per-base qualities were not stored, and no clone one base away is much larger.

General findings and caveats noted by the study authors: Ubiquitous expanded tumor TCRs showed up in blood more often at tumor resection than at routine follow-up. Additional single-cell paired TCR alpha and beta sequencing was considered necessary to confirm, at a functional level, the hypothesis that regional TCRs recognize regional mutations.

The chain uses TRBV6-4 and TRBJ2-1, with the D gene not clear enough to name. The material sequenced was PBMCs, taken at surgery. This receptor was obtained from a female donor with early-stage non-small cell lung cancer. The sequenced DNA is TGTGCCACCAGCTCCTACAATGAGCAGTTCTTC. Its coded protein is CATSSYNEQFF.